This T cell receptor (beta chain) appears in the sequencing data of a study of blood T cell repertoires in COVID-19. This clone showed up just a few times. Clones were sequenced by immunoSEQ multiplex PCR, and TCRdb holds only the in-frame ones, with some missing. The repertoire holds about 52,000 clones, with around 86% as singletons. Germline lookup yields CDR1 SGHRS and CDR2 YFSETQ. The CDR3 consists of 14 residues. After removal of 3 bases from V and 2 bases from J, the junction contained 2 bases not matched to a gene. The gene calls are TRBV5-1 and TRBJ1-2, with 9 bases lining up with TRBD1. The origin of this receptor is a woman of 80 years or more with acute or convalescent COVID-19. The sample was peripheral blood. CDR3 DNA: TGCGCCAGCAGCTCCGGGACAGGGAACTATGGCTACACCTTC. It is translated as CASSSGTGNYGYTF.